Here is one T cell receptor (beta chain) with its context. This sample is drawn from a study of blood T cell repertoires in COVID-19. Study information: Sources were T cells, B-cell-depleted T cells, or PBMCs; the material itself was cDNA or gDNA.

The CDR3 has 14 amino acids. Trimming shortened V by 7 bases and J by 0 bases, and 12 bases separated the two germline ends. CDR1 LNHDA and CDR2 SQIVND come from the germline V gene (reference sequence). Here immunoSEQ multiplex PCR was the method, and the copy in TCRdb shows in-frame clones only, minus some. The sample lists more than 25,000 clones, approximately 85% occurring once. This TCR came from a man in his sixties with active COVID-19. The rearrangement links TRBV19 to TRBJ2-5, with D tentatively TRBD2 (6 bases). Material for sequencing was peripheral blood. CDR3 in amino acids: CASTAGPYQETQYF. CDR3 bases: TGTGCCAGTACCGCGGGACCGTACCAAGAGACCCAGTACTTC. Using reference TRBV19 and TRBJ2-5 for the parts outside the CDR3, the full variable domain is DGGITQSPKYLFRKEGQNVTLSCEQNLNHDAMYWYRQDPGQGLRLIYYSQIVNDFQKGDIAEGYSVSREKKESFPLTVTSAQKNPTAFYLCASTAGPYQETQYFGPGTRLLVL.